This section outlines one T cell receptor (beta chain) sequence together with its context. Its antigen is still unknown. This record belongs to a study of regulatory T cells in long-lasting Graves disease. Across the study: Graves' patients diagnosed newly had used antithyroid drugs under 3 months.

Losses at the gene ends were 5 bases for V and 4 bases for J; bases not matched to a gene: 4. The CDR3 consists of 14 residues. Germline V gene lookup returns CDR1 ENHRY and CDR2 SYGVKD. Study results and caveats: Gene preferences differed: TRBV28, TRBJ1-2, TRBJ2-5 in persistent cases.

As to time point: newly diagnosed GD, antithyroid drugs for less than 3 months. The TCR library was made from RNA extracted from PBMCs. Building of the TCR beta libraries involved iRepertoire HTBI primers and Arm-PCR of CDR3 regions. Using its own MiXCR run on the multiplex PCR reads, TCRdb lists one record per CDR3 protein. The data show 350,000 to 500,000 distinct CDR3 sequences, approximately 16% seen once. The same sample was also studied in work on T cells in Graves' hyperthyroidism and ophthalmopathy. That report adds: Researchers report that a 13 V-J model separated ophthalmopathy from stable hyperthyroidism.

This chain links TRBV10-3 with TRBJ2-2; 7 bases map to TRBD1. This clonotype originated in a woman aged 30 to 39 with Graves disease. The sequencing used peripheral blood mononuclear cells (PBMCs), collected at new diagnosis, from a patient treated with antithyroid drugs. The CDR3 is CAISTGDGTGELFF. CDR3 bases: TGTGCCATCAGTACAGGGGACGGCACCGGGGAGCTGTTTTTT.